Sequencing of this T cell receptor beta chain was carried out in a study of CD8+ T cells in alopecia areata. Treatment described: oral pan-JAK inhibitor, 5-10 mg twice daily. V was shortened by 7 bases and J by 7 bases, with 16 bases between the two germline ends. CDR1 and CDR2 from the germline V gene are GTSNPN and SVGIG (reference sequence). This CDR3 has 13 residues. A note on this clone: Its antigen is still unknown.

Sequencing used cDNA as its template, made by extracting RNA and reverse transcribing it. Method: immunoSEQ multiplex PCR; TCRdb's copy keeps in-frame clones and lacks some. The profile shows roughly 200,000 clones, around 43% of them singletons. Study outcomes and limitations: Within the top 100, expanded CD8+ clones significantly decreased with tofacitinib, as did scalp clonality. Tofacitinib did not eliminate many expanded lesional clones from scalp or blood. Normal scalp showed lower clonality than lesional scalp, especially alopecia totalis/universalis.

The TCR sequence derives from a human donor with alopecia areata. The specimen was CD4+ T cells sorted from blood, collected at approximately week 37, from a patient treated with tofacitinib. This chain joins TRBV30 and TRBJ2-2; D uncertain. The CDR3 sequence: CASPGRQNGELFF. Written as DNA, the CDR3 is TGTGCCTCCCCGGGCAGGCAAAACGGGGAGCTGTTTTTT.